The following is a TCR beta chain sequence with its context. Looked up from germline, CDR1 is SGHKS and CDR2 is YYEKEE (reference sequence). The ends were cut back, 2 bases at V and 5 bases at J, with 6 bases in the middle. The CDR3 length is 12 residues. The entry originates in a study of blood T cell repertoires in COVID-19. Assay used: immunoSEQ multiplex PCR; TCRdb lists only in-frame clones, some missing. The profile shows 150,000 to 200,000 clones, over 80% of them singletons. This sequence was found in an elderly woman with active or convalescent COVID-19. The V gene is TRBV5-5, the J gene TRBJ2-3, with D uncertain. Sequencing was carried out using peripheral blood. DNA for the CDR3: TGTGCCAGCAGCTTATCAGAAGATACGCAGTATTTT. This codes for CASSLSEDTQYF.